This TCR beta chain originates from a study of shared clonotypes between healthy human individuals. Study summary: Contributing individuals were two females and three males aged 18 to 49.

V was clipped by 5 bases and J by 1 base, with 14 bases between them. The CDR3 runs to 15 residues. Germline CDR1 SEHNR, CDR2 FQNEAQ (reference sequence). Regarding the study as a whole: Estimated richness values were generally larger in naive subsets than in memory subsets.

Clones were read by immunoSEQ multiplex PCR, and TCRdb kept only the in-frame ones, dropping some. The sample includes about 1.1 million clones, approximately 80% of them seen just once. This clone was seen many times. Its antigen is unknown. Other DNA sequences in the same sample also yield this CDR3. This TCR was sampled from a man between 18 and 29 years old in good health. Some clones in this sample may be carry-over from other donors' samples. The rearrangement uses TRBV7-9 and TRBJ1-2; possible D gene TRBD1, 5 bases. The specimen sequenced was memory CD4+ T cells from PBMCs. Subset in this sample: CD45RA-negative fraction. The CDR3, as DNA: TGTGCCAGCAGCCCTAGACAGAAGGTTAACTATGGCTACACCTTC. Protein sequence: CASSPRQKVNYGYTF.